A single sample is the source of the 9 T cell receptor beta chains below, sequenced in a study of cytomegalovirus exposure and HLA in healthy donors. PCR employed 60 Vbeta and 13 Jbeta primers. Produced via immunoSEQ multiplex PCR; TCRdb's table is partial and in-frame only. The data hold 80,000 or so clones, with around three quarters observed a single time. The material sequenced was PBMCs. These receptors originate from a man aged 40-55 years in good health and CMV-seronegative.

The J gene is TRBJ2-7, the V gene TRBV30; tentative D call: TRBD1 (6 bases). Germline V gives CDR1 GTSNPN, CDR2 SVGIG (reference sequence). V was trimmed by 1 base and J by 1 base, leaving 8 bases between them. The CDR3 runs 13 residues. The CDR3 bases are TGTGCCTGGAGTGAGGACAGTTCCTACGAGCAGTACTTC. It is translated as CAWSEDSSYEQYF.

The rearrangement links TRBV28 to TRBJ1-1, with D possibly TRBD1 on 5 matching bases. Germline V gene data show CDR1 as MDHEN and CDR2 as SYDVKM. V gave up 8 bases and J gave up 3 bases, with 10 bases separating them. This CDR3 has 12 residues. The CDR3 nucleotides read TGTGCCAGCGGCAGGGCATACACTGAAGCTTTCTTT. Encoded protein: CASGRAYTEAFF.

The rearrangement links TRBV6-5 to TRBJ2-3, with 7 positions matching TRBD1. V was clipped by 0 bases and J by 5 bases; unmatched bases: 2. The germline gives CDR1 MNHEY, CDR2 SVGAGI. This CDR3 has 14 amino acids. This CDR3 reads CASSYSTGVDTQYF. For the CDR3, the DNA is TGTGCCAGCAGTTACTCTACAGGGGTAGATACGCAGTATTTT.

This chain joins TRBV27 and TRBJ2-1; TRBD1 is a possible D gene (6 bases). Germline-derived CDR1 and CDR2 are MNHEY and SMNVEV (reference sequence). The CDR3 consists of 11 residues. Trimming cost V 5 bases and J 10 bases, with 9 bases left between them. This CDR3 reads CASSTGTEQFF. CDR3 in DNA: TGTGCCAGCAGTACCGGGACAGAGCAGTTCTTC.

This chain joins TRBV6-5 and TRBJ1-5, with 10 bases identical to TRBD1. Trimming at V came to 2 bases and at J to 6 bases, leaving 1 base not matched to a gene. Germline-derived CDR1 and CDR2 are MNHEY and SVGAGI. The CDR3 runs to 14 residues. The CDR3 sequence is CASSYRTGGQPQHF. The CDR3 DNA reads TGTGCCAGCAGTTACCGGACAGGGGGTCAGCCCCAGCATTTT.

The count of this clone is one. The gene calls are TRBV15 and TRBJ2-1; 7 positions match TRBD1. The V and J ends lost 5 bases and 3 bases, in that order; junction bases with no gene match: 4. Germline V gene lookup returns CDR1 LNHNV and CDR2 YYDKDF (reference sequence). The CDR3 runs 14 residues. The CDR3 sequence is CATSYRDSYNEQFF. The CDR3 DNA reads TGTGCCACCAGCTACCGGGACAGCTACAATGAGCAGTTCTTC. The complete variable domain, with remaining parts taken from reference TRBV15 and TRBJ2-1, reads DAMVIQNPRYQVTQFGKPVTLSCSQTLNHNVMYWYQQKSSQAPKLLFHYYDKDFNNEADTPDNFQSRRPNTSFCFLDIRSPGLGDTAMYLCATSYRDSYNEQFFGPGTRLTVL.

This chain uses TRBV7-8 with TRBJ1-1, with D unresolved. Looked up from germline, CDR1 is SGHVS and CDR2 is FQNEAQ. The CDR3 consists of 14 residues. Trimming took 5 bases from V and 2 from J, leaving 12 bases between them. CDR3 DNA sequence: TGTGCCAGCAGCCGGCCCCAGGTTAACACTGAAGCTTTCTTT. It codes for CASSRPQVNTEAFF.

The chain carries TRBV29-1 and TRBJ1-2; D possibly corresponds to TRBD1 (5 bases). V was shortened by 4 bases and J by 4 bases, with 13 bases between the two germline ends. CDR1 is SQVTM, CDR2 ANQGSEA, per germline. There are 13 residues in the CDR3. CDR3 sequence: CSVGSGGTYGYTF. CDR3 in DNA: TGCAGCGTTGGCTCGGGGGGGACCTATGGCTACACCTTC.

The CDR3 nucleotides read TGTGCCAGCAGCGTGGCGGGTCATCAGCCCCAGCATTTT. Amino acid sequence: CASSVAGHQPQHF. This chain links TRBV5-6 with TRBJ1-5, with D hard to call. Germline CDR1 SGHDT, CDR2 YYEEEE. The CDR3 totals 13 residues. Trimming pared 4 bases from V and 5 bases from J, leaving 10 bases between.